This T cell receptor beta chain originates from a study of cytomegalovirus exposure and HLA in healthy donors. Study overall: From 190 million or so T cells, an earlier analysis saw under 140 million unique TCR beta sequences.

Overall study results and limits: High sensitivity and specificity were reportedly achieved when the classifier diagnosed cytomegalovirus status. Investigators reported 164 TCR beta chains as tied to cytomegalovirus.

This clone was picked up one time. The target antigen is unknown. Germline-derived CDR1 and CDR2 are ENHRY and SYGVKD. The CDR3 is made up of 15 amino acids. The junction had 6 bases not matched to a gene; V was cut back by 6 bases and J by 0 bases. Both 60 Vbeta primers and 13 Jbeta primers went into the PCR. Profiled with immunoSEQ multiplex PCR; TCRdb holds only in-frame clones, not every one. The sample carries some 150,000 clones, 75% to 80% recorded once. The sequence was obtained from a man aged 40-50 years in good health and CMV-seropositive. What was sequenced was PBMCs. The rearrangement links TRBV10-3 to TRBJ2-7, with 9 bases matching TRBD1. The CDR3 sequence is CAISTGTGSSYEQYF. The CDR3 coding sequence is TGTGCCATCAGCACTGGGACAGGGAGCTCCTACGAGCAGTACTTC.